These 4 T cell receptor beta chains were sequenced from one sample in a study of PD-1 blockade in classical Hodgkin lymphoma. The protocol was immunoSEQ multiplex PCR, while the TCRdb copy is restricted to in-frame clones and leaves out a portion. The sample gives 100,000 or so clones, approximately 90% of which show up once; about 7.1% is in the top ten. Following autologous stem cell transplantation, relapse occurred in every patient, and exposure to brentuximab vedotin varied. Here the sequenced sample was peripheral blood mononuclear cells (PBMCs), taken before the second cycle of nivolumab. The receptors were sampled from a human donor with classical Hodgkin lymphoma.

The chain uses TRBV6-5 and TRBJ2-7, with D tentatively TRBD1 or TRBD2 (5 bases each). CDR1 and CDR2 (germline): MNHEY, SVGAGI. The CDR3 spans 16 residues. Trimming shortened V by 0 bases and J by 2 bases, and 14 bases separated the two germline ends. The CDR3 bases are TGTGCCAGCAGTTACTCACGCTACGGGGACCCCTACGAGCAGTACTTC. It translates to CASSYSRYGDPYEQYF.

The chain links TRBV10-1 to TRBJ1-1; D ambiguous. CDR3 length: 14 residues. Germline V lookup: CDR1 WNHNN, CDR2 SYGVQD (reference sequence). V lost 1 base, J lost 6 bases, and 12 bases lay in between. In nucleotides, the CDR3 is TGCGCCAGCAGTGAGTACCGGGATTCGGCTGAAGCTTTCTTT. Translation gives CASSEYRDSAEAFF.

The CDR3: CASSNRADQETQYF. CDR3 sequence (DNA): TGTGCCAGTAGTAACCGCGCAGACCAAGAGACCCAGTACTTC. V gene TRBV19 combines with J gene TRBJ2-5, with D unclear. CDR3 length: 14 amino acids. The V gene's germline CDR1 is LNHDA and CDR2 SQIVND (reference sequence). Trimming pared 4 bases from V and 0 bases from J, leaving 9 bases between.

V and J are TRBV27 and TRBJ2-3; TRBD2 matches 15 bases. The length of the CDR3 is 16 residues. Losses at the gene ends were 4 bases for V and 4 bases for J; bases not matched to a gene: 3. Per germline, CDR1 MNHEY and CDR2 SMNVEV (reference sequence). The CDR3 protein is CASSSRTSGGADTQYF. Written as DNA, the CDR3 is TGTGCCAGCAGTTCCCGGACTAGCGGGGGGGCAGATACGCAGTATTTT.